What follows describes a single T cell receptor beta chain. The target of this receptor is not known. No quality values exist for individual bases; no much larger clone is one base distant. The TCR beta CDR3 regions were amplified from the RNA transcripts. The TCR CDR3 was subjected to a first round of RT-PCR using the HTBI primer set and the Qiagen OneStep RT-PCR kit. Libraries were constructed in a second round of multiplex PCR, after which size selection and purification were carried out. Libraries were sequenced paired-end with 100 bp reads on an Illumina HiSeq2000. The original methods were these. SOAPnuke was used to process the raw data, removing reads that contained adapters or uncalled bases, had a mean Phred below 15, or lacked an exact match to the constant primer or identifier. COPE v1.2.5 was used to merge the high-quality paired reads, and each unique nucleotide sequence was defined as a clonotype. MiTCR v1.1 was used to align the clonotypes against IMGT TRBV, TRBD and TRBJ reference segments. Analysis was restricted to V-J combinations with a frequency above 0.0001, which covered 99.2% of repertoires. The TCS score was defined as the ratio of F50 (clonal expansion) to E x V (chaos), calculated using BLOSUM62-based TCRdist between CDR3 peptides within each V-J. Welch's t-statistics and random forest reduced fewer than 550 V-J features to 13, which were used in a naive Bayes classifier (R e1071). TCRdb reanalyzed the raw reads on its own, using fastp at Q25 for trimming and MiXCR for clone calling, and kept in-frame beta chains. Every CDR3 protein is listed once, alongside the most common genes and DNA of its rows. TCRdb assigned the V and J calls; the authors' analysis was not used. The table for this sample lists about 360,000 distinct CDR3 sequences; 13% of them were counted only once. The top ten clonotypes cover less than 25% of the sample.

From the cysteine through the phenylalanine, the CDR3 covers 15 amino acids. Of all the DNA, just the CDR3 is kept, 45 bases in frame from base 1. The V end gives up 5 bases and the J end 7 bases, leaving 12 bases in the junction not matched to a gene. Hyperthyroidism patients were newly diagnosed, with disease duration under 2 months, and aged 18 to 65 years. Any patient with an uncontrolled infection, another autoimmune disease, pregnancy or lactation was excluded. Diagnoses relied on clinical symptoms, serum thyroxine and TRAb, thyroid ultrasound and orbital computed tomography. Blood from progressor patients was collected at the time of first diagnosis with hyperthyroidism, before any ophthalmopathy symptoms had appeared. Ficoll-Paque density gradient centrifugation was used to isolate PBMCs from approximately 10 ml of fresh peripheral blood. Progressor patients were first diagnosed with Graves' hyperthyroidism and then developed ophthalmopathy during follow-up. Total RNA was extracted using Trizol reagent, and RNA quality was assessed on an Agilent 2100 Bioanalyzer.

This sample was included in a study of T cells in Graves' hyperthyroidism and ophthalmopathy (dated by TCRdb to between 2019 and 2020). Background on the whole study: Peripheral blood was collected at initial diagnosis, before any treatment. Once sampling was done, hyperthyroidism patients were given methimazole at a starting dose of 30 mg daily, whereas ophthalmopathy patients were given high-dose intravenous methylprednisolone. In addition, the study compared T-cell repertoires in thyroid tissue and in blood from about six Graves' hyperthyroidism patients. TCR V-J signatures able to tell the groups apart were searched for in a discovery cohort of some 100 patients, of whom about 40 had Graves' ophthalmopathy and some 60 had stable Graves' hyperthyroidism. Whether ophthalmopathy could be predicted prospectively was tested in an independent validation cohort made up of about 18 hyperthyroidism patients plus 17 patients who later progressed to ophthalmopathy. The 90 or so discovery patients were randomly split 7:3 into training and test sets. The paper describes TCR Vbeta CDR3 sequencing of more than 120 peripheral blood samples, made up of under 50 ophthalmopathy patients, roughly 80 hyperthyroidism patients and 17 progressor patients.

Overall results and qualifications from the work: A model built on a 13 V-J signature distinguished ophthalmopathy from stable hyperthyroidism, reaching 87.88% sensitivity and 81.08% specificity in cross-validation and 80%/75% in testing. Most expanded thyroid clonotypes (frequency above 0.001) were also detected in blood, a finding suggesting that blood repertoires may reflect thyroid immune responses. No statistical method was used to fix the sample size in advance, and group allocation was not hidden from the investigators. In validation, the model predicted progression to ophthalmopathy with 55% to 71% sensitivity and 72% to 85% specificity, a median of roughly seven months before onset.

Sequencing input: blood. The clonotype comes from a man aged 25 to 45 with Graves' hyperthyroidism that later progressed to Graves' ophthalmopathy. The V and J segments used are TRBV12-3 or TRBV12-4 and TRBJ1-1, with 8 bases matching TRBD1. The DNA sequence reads TGTGCCAGCAGTCCTGGACAGGGAGGGGTGGGTGAAGCTTTCTTT. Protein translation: CASSPGQGGVGEAFF.